A selection of T cell receptor beta chains follows, all from one sample in a study of cytomegalovirus exposure and HLA in healthy donors. Assay: immunoSEQ multiplex PCR; the TCRdb copy retains only in-frame clones and omits some. The listing records about 40,000 clones. Specimen: PBMCs. The receptors here all came from a human donor in good health. Both conserved end residues are trimmed from each CDR3.

TRBJ2-2 TRBV7-2 ASSPGQGAVTGELF
TRBJ1-2 TRBV4-1 ASSQLATVNYGYT
TRBJ2-7 TRBV30 AWSGQGAVGEQY
TRBJ2-5 TRBV18 ASSPTDSQETQY
TRBJ2-3 TRBV6-1 ASSDYTDTQY
TRBJ1-1 TRBV9 ASSVGGQGNTEAF
TRBJ2-3 TRBV7-9 ASSPYRGGDTDTQY
TRBJ2-1 TRBV6-5 ASSSGLAGTNEQF
TRBJ1-2 TRBV2 ASSEEGAGLLTKGYT
TRBJ1-6 TRBV2 ASSEVGHSSYNSPLH